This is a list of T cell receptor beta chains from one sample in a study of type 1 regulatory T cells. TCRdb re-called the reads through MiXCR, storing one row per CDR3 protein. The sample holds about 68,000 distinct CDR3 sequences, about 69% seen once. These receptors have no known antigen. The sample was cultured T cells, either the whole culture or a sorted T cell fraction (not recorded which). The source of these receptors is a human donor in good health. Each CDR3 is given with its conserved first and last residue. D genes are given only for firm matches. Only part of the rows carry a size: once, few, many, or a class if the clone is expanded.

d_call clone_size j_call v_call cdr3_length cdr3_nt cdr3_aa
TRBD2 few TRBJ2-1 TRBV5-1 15 TGCGCCAGCAGCCGGACTAGCGGGACGTACAATGAGCAGTTCTTC CASSRTSGTYNEQFF
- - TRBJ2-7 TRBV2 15 TGTGCCAGCAGTGAAGCCCAAGTCCAGGGCTACGAGCAGTACTTC CASSEAQVQGYEQYF
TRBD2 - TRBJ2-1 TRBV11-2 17 TGTGCCAGCAACGGACTAGCGGGAGGGCTGTTCGAGAATGAGCAGTTCTTC CASNGLAGGLFENEQFF
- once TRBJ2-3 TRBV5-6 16 TGTGCCAGCAGCTTACCAACTACCTCGGTCGTAGATACGCAGTATTTT CASSLPTTSVVDTQYF
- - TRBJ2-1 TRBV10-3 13 TGTGCCATCACTTCGGGAGACTACAATGAGCAGTTCTTC CAITSGDYNEQFF
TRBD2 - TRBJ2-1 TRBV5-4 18 TGTGCCAGCAGCTCAGGACTAGCGGGTCTAGGGTCCTACAATGAGCAGTTCTTC CASSSGLAGLGSYNEQFF
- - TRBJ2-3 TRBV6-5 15 TGTGCCAGCAGACTGCAGTTTACTAGCACAGATACGCAGTATTTT CASRLQFTSTDTQYF
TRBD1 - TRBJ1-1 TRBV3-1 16 TGTGCCAGCAGCCACCCGACAGGGGGGATGAGGACTGAAGCTTTCTTT CASSHPTGGMRTEAFF
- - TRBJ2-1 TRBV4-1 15 TGCGCCAGCAGTGGACCTCTCAGCTCCTACAATGAGCAGTTCTTC CASSGPLSSYNEQFF
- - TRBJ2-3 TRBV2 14 TGTGCCAGCAGCGCGCGCCTCCTCGGGGATACGCAGTATTTT CASSARLLGDTQYF
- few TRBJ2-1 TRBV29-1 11 TGCAGCGTGCACAGGGTTGGTGAGCAGTTCTTC CSVHRVGEQFF
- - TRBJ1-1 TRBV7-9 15 TGTGCCAGCAGCCTGGACAGCCCCTTGCTCACTGAAGCTTTCTTT CASSLDSPLLTEAFF
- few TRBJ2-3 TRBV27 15 TGTGCCACCACCTTAAGGGGAGTGGTCACAGATACGCAGTATTTT CATTLRGVVTDTQYF
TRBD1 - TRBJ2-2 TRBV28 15 TGTGCCAGCAGTTCCTCGGGACAGCTTACCGGGGAGCTGTTTTTT CASSSSGQLTGELFF
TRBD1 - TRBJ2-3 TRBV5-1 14 TGCGCCACCCGACAGGGCCATAGCACAGATACGCAGTATTTT CATRQGHSTDTQYF
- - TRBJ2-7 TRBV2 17 TGTGCCAGCAGTGAAGCAGGTTCAGGGGTGCAGGCCTACGAGCAGTACTTC CASSEAGSGVQAYEQYF
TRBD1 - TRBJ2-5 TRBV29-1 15 TGCAGCGTTCCCCGGACAGGGAGTACCCAAGAGACCCAGTACTTC CSVPRTGSTQETQYF
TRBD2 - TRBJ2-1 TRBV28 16 TGTGCCAGCAGTCCATGGACTAGCGGGAGGGCCTTTGAGCAGTTCTTC CASSPWTSGRAFEQFF
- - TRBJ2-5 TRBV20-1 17 TGCAGTGCTACGCCCAGCCTCATGGGGAAGTATAAAGAGACCCAGTACTTC CSATPSLMGKYKETQYF
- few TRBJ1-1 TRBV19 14 TGTGCCAGTAGTTGGGAGGGAATGAACACTGAAGCTTTCTTT CASSWEGMNTEAFF
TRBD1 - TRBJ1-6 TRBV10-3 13 TGTGCCACCAGACAGGGGGAGGCGTCACCCCTCCACTTT CATRQGEASPLHF
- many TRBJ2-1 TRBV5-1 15 TGCGCCAGCAGCGGGGGACAAAGCCTTTACAATGAGCAGTTCTTC CASSGGQSLYNEQFF